One and the same sample provided the 25 T cell receptor beta chains below, sequenced in a study of blood T cell repertoires in COVID-19. Method: immunoSEQ multiplex PCR; TCRdb's copy keeps in-frame clones and lacks some. The table has approximately 68,000 clones, 70% to 90% seen once. Sequenced sample: peripheral blood. These receptors were obtained from a man in his sixties or seventies with active or convalescent COVID-19.

The chain recombines TRBV18 with TRBJ2-2, with D perhaps TRBD1 (5 bases). The V end was cut by 3 bases, the J end by 1 base, with 9 bases between. Germline CDR1 reads KGHSH; CDR2 reads LQKENI. The CDR3 runs to 15 residues. The CDR3 DNA follows: TGTGCCAGCTCACCGTCCAGGGTGAACACCGGGGAGCTGTTTTTT. It codes for CASSPSRVNTGELFF.

The chain combines TRBV7-2 with TRBJ2-1, with TRBD2 identical over 12 bases. Germline V CDR1 and CDR2: SGHTA, FQGNSA. The length of the CDR3 is 16 residues. With 6 bases clipped from V and 6 bases from J, the junction kept 9 bases outside the gene matches. In DNA, the CDR3 is TGTGCCAGCAGAACCGGTCTAGCGGGAGGGCCCAATGAGCAGTTCTTC. Translating gives CASRTGLAGGPNEQFF.

The J gene is TRBJ2-7, the V gene TRBV5-1; D might be TRBD1 (5 bases). Deletions cut 5 bases from V and 0 bases from J, with 6 bases between. Germline V gene sequence: CDR1 SGHRS, CDR2 YFSETQ. The CDR3 contains 12 residues. In DNA form, the CDR3 reads TGCGCCAGCAGTCAGGGCTCCTACGAGCAGTACTTC. Amino acids: CASSQGSYEQYF.

This rearrangement joins TRBV7-6 to TRBJ2-1, with D possibly TRBD2 on 5 matching bases. The V end was cut by 5 bases, the J end by 2 bases, with 10 bases between. Germline CDR1 reads SGHVS; CDR2 reads FNYEAQ. The CDR3 loop spans 14 amino acids. The CDR3 protein is CASSLAGPYNEQFF. The CDR3 nucleotides are TGTGCCAGCAGCCTCGCGGGTCCCTACAATGAGCAGTTCTTC. The entire variable domain, with the rest obtained from reference TRBV7-6 and TRBJ2-1, is as follows: GAGVSQSPRYKVTKRGQDVALRCDPISGHVSLYWYRQALGQGPEFLTYFNYEAQQDKSGLPNDRFSAERPEGSISTLTIQRTEQRDSAMYRCASSLAGPYNEQFFGPGTRLTVL.

CDR3 sequence (DNA): TGTGCCAGTAAACCGGGAGTAAGGAAAGAGACCCAGTACTTC. Translating it yields CASKPGVRKETQYF. The chain uses TRBV19 and TRBJ2-5; a possible D gene is TRBD2 (6 bases). The CDR3 runs 14 residues. V was cut by 7 bases and J by 3 bases, with 15 bases left in between. From germline, CDR1 is LNHDA and CDR2 SQIVND (reference sequence). Looking up the rest from reference TRBV19 and TRBJ2-5 gives the full variable domain: DGGITQSPKYLFRKEGQNVTLSCEQNLNHDAMYWYRQDPGQGLRLIYYSQIVNDFQKGDIAEGYSVSREKKESFPLTVTSAQKNPTAFYLCASKPGVRKETQYFGPGTRLLVL.

In DNA form, the CDR3 reads TGTGCCAGCAGTGGGGCGTACAATGAGCAGTTCTTC. Translating gives CASSGAYNEQFF. The chain recombines TRBV27 with TRBJ2-1; weak D call: TRBD1 (5 bases). The length of the CDR3 is 12 residues. Germline assignment: CDR1 MNHEY and CDR2 SMNVEV (reference sequence). Trimming left V 5 bases short and J 4 bases short, with 6 bases between.

This rearrangement joins TRBV7-9 to TRBJ2-1, with 9 bases fitting TRBD2. The CDR3 spans 18 residues. Germline V lookup: CDR1 SEHNR, CDR2 FQNEAQ (reference sequence). Trimming cost V 5 bases and J 0 bases; bases outside gene matches: 11. The CDR3 sequence: CASSPLGGGRASYNEQFF. In DNA form, the CDR3 reads TGTGCCAGCAGCCCCCTGGGTGGCGGGAGGGCCTCCTACAATGAGCAGTTCTTC.

The V and J genes are TRBV28 and TRBJ1-4; D unresolved. Germline V gives CDR1 MDHEN, CDR2 SYDVKM. There are 16 residues in the CDR3. V lost 7 bases and J lost 4, with 19 bases in between. The DNA of the CDR3 is TGTGCCAGCAAATCCCCCCCCCAATCCAATAATGAAAAACTGTTTTTT. Encoded protein: CASKSPPQSNNEKLFF. Supplemented by reference TRBV28 and TRBJ1-4, the full variable domain reads DVKVTQSSRYLVKRTGEKVFLECVQDMDHENMFWYRQDPGLGLRLIYFSYDVKMKEKGDIPEGYSVSREKKERFSLILESASTNQTSMYLCASKSPPQSNNEKLFFGSGTQLSVL.

J is TRBJ2-1 and V is TRBV4-3; 10 bases align to TRBD2. The J segment lost 6 bases and the V segment lost 4 bases, leaving 6 bases of the junction unmatched. CDR1 and CDR2 (germline): LGHNA, YSLEER. CDR3 size: 15 residues. The CDR3 reads CASSLGASGSNEQFF. In DNA form, the CDR3 reads TGCGCCAGCAGCCTGGGGGCTAGCGGGAGCAATGAGCAGTTCTTC.

This chain connects TRBV27 to TRBJ2-2, with 7 bases matching TRBD1. The trim removed 6 bases at V and 8 bases at J, leaving 9 bases unmatched. The germline V gene encodes CDR1 MNHEY and CDR2 SMNVEV (reference sequence). This CDR3 comprises 14 residues. The CDR3 DNA sequence: TGTGCCAGCAGCTACAACAGGGGTGGGGGGGAGCTGTTTTTT. Translated: CASSYNRGGGELFF.

Only a few counts were recorded for this clone. V is TRBV7-8 and J is TRBJ2-1; 12 bases agree with TRBD2. The germline V gene has CDR1 SGHVS and CDR2 FQNEAQ. The CDR3 is made up of 17 amino acids. The J segment lost 2 bases and the V segment lost 4 bases, leaving 6 bases of the junction unmatched. The CDR3 coding sequence is TGTGCCAGCAGCTCAAAGCTAGCGGGAGGGCCCTACAATGAGCAGTTCTTC. Its translation: CASSSKLAGGPYNEQFF.

V usage is TRBV18 and J usage is TRBJ1-1, with TRBD1 matching 12 bases. CDR3 length: 15 amino acids. Germline values: CDR1 KGHSH, CDR2 LQKENI. Losses at the gene ends were 3 bases for V and 5 bases for J; bases not matched to a gene: 4. This CDR3 is CASSPGTGGHTEAFF. In DNA, the CDR3 is TGTGCCAGCTCACCCGGGACAGGGGGCCATACTGAAGCTTTCTTT.

This chain joins TRBV10-2 and TRBJ2-3; 11 nucleotides match TRBD2. The V gene end was trimmed by 7 bases and the J gene end by 6 bases; junction bases not matched to a gene: 9. This CDR3 region has 15 residues. Germline CDR1 is WSHSY and CDR2 is SAAADI. The CDR3, as DNA: TGCGCCAGCAAGGGACTAGCGGAGGGGGGGGATACGCAGTATTTT. Residues: CASKGLAEGGDTQYF.

The chain is built from TRBV5-1 and TRBJ2-2, with a weak D call TRBD2 (6 bases). Germline V CDR1 and CDR2: SGHRS, YFSETQ. V gave up 5 bases and J gave up 5 bases, with 13 bases separating them. CDR3 length equals 14 residues. The CDR3 protein is CASRGGATTGELFF. The CDR3 DNA follows: TGCGCCAGCAGAGGAGGGGCGACGACCGGGGAGCTGTTTTTT. Supplemented by reference TRBV5-1 and TRBJ2-2, the full variable domain reads KAGVTQTPRYLIKTRGQQVTLSCSPISGHRSVSWYQQTPGQGLQFLFEYFSETQRNKGNFPGRFSGRQFSNSRSEMNVSTLELGDSALYLCASRGGATTGELFFGEGSRLTVL.

The chain links TRBV7-2 to TRBJ1-5; D is perhaps TRBD1 (6 bases). CDR3 length equals 17 residues. The V gene lost 5 bases and the J gene lost 1 base, with 18 bases spanning the gap. Per the germline V gene, CDR1 is SGHTA and CDR2 is FQGNSA. The CDR3 spells CASSLVGGAGSNQPQHF. The CDR3, as DNA: TGTGCCAGCAGCCTCGTGGGGGGGGCAGGGAGCAATCAGCCCCAGCATTTT.

Only a few counts were recorded for this clone. V usage is TRBV27 and J usage is TRBJ2-1, with D hard to call. CDR3 size: 12 residues. Looked up from germline, CDR1 is MNHEY and CDR2 is SMNVEV (reference sequence). V lost 6 bases and J lost 5, with 8 bases in between. The CDR3 loop reads CASSLNNNEQFF. CDR3 DNA sequence: TGTGCCAGCAGCTTAAACAACAATGAGCAGTTCTTC.

The CDR3 here is CASSLGGLTGANVLTF. CDR3 in DNA: TGTGCCAGCAGCTTGGGAGGGTTGACTGGGGCCAACGTCCTGACTTTC. The J gene is TRBJ2-6, the V gene TRBV5-6, with D perhaps matching TRBD2 (5 bases). The ends were cut back, 0 bases at V and 2 bases at J, with 9 bases in the middle. This CDR3 comprises 16 residues. Germline CDR1 is SGHDT and CDR2 is YYEEEE.

The genes are TRBV6-2 or TRBV6-3 and TRBJ2-2, with 8 bases that match TRBD1. The CDR3 covers 15 residues. Germline CDR1 reads MNHEY; CDR2 reads SVGEGT. V dropped 2 bases and J dropped 6; count of bases not matched to a gene: 5. CDR3: CASSYRTGTAGELFF. As DNA, the CDR3 is TGTGCCAGCAGTTACCGGACAGGGACCGCCGGGGAGCTGTTTTTT.

The V and J genes are TRBV19 and TRBJ1-5; 10 bases agree with TRBD1. Trimming removed 4 bases from V and 6 bases from J; junction bases left unmatched: 3. Germline V gene lookup returns CDR1 LNHDA and CDR2 SQIVND (reference sequence). The CDR3 is 14 residues long. CDR3 residues: CASSTTGGSQPQHF. DNA of the CDR3: TGTGCCAGTAGTACGACAGGGGGCAGTCAGCCCCAGCATTTT.

The chain employs TRBV9 and TRBJ2-5; the D is unclear. The germline V and J ends were trimmed by 0 bases and 5 bases, with 11 bases remaining between them. CDR3 length equals 14 residues. Germline V CDR1 and CDR2: SGDLS, YYNGEE. DNA for the CDR3: TGTGCCAGCAGCGTAGCTACGACCGGGGAGACCCAGTACTTC. This gives the protein CASSVATTGETQYF.

The chain has TRBV9 and TRBJ2-1, with 10 nucleotides matching TRBD2. The CDR3 loop spans 14 amino acids. Per the germline V gene, CDR1 is SGDLS and CDR2 is YYNGEE. Trimming at V came to 5 bases and at J to 2 bases, leaving 1 base not matched to a gene. The CDR3 loop is CASRGLATYNEQFF. The CDR3 DNA sequence: TGTGCCAGCAGGGGACTAGCGACCTACAATGAGCAGTTCTTC.

The rearrangement joins TRBV15 to TRBJ2-1; D ambiguous. This CDR3 region has 15 residues. Trimming took 0 bases from V and 0 from J, leaving 6 bases between them. Germline assignment: CDR1 LNHNV and CDR2 YYDKDF (reference sequence). The CDR3 loop is CATSREASSYNEQFF. The CDR3 DNA is TGTGCCACCAGCAGAGAAGCGTCCTCCTACAATGAGCAGTTCTTC.

V and J are TRBV3-1 (or the pseudogene TRBV3-2) and TRBJ1-6; no clear D gene. The CDR3 loop spans 15 amino acids. CDR1 is LGHDT, CDR2 YNNKEL, per germline (reference sequence). V was clipped by 0 bases and J by 10 bases, with 13 bases between them. The CDR3 DNA sequence: TGTGCCAGCAGCCAAGACGCGGTTCTAGGATCACCCCTCCACTTT. Encoded protein: CASSQDAVLGSPLHF.

The chain has TRBV28 and TRBJ1-5, with 9 bases fitting TRBD1. This CDR3 is 17 amino acids long. Losses at the gene ends were 5 bases for V and 7 bases for J; bases not matched to a gene: 15. CDR1 and CDR2 from the germline V gene are MDHEN and SYDVKM. This chain's CDR3 is CASSLPTGGRFRQPQHF. The CDR3 DNA follows: TGTGCCAGCAGTCTCCCAACAGGGGGCAGGTTCCGGCAGCCCCAGCATTTT.

The chain employs TRBV28 and TRBJ1-4; 12 nucleotides align to TRBD1. CDR1 MDHEN and CDR2 SYDVKM come from the germline V gene. This CDR3 is built from 18 residues. V lost 7 bases to trimming and J lost 8 bases; unmatched junction nucleotides: 17. CDR3 amino acids: CASNSPGQGAVDGEKLFF. CDR3 DNA: TGTGCCAGCAATTCGCCGGGACAGGGGGCGGTTGATGGAGAAAAACTGTTTTTT. The complete variable domain, with remaining parts taken from reference TRBV28 and TRBJ1-4, reads DVKVTQSSRYLVKRTGEKVFLECVQDMDHENMFWYRQDPGLGLRLIYFSYDVKMKEKGDIPEGYSVSREKKERFSLILESASTNQTSMYLCASNSPGQGAVDGEKLFFGSGTQLSVL.